This T cell receptor (beta chain) was profiled in a study of graft-versus-host responses after intestinal transplantation. On this clone: Antigen: not known.

This CDR3 has 15 residues. Germline V gives CDR1 SGDLS, CDR2 YYNGEE. The trim removed 2 bases at V and 2 bases at J, leaving 1 base unmatched. Some clones are missing from TCRdb's copy, which holds only in-frame ones; the method was immunoSEQ multiplex PCR. The sample records 80,000 to 100,000 clones, 92% being singletons. The source of this sequence is a human donor who received an intestinal transplant. This specimen consisted of unstimulated CD4+ T cells sorted from spleen or lymph node cells, obtained before intestinal transplant. The J gene is TRBJ2-1, the V gene TRBV9, with 10 bases lining up with TRBD1. The DNA for the CDR3 is TGTGCCAGCAGCGTGACAGGGGGCCCCTACAATGAGCAGTTCTTC. This translates into CASSVTGGPYNEQFF.